These T cell receptor beta chains were read from a single sample in a study of blood T cell repertoires in COVID-19. Measured with immunoSEQ multiplex PCR; TCRdb has only the in-frame clones, and not every one. Of roughly 140,000 clones in the sample, about four fifths were seen once. The specimen was peripheral blood. These receptors all come from a woman of 80 years or more with acute or convalescent COVID-19. The CDR3 runs from the conserved cysteine through the conserved F or W. The D gene is left open where the match is weak. Clone size appears in some rows only: once, few, many, or a class for an expanded clone.

length | J | D | V | size | DNA | CDR3
13 | TRBJ1-4 | . | TRBV15 | . | TGTGCCAGCGGTCGGGGGTTGGATGAAAAACTGTTTTTT | CASGRGLDEKLFF
13 | TRBJ2-7 | TRBD2 | TRBV7-9 | . | TGTGCCAGCATTTCTAGCGGGAGTTACGAGCAGTACTTC | CASISSGSYEQYF
16 | TRBJ1-4 | . | TRBV25-1 | once | TGTGCCAGCAGTGAATACGGCAGGGCAACTAATGAAAAACTGTTTTTT | CASSEYGRATNEKLFF
15 | TRBJ2-1 | . | TRBV18 | . | TGTGCCAGCTCACCCCCAAGCGGGTTGAACAATGAGCAGTTCTTC | CASSPPSGLNNEQFF
13 | TRBJ1-1 | . | TRBV3-1/TRBV3-2 | . | TGTGCCAGCAGTCACGGGAGGTCTACTGAAGCTTTCTTT | CASSHGRSTEAFF
14 | TRBJ2-5 | TRBD2 | TRBV3-1/TRBV3-2 | . | TGTGCCAGCAGCCAAGATTCTAGCGGGGGGACCCAGTACTTC | CASSQDSSGGTQYF
14 | TRBJ1-5 | . | TRBV3-1/TRBV3-2 | . | TGTGCCAGCAGCCAAGCTCCGGCGGGTCAGCCCCAGCATTTT | CASSQAPAGQPQHF
15 | TRBJ1-4 | . | TRBV5-1 | few | TGCGCCAGCAGCTTGTACGGGGATAACAATGAAAAACTGTTTTTT | CASSLYGDNNEKLFF
24 | TRBJ2-7 | TRBD2 | TRBV24-1 | . | TGTGCCACCAGACAATATAGGCGGACAGCGGCGAGTTGGGGAAGCGGGAGGGCGGTTTACGAGCAGTACTTC | CATRQYRRTAASWGSGRAVYEQYF
12 | TRBJ1-2 | . | TRBV11-2 | . | TGTGCCAGCAGCTTAAGGCAGGGTGGCTACACCTTC | CASSLRQGGYTF
17 | TRBJ2-1 | TRBD1 | TRBV14 | few | TGTGCCAGCAGCCAAGTAGTAGGGGACAGTCCTTACAATGAGCAGTTCTTC | CASSQVVGDSPYNEQFF
13 | TRBJ1-1 | . | TRBV4-2 | . | TGTGCCAGCAGCCAAGCACGGGACACTGAAGCTTTCTTT | CASSQARDTEAFF
16 | TRBJ2-1 | TRBD2 | TRBV6-4 | . | TGTGCCAGCAGTGACTCGGGAAGCGGGAGGCCGCATGAGCAGTTCTTC | CASSDSGSGRPHEQFF
13 | TRBJ1-5 | . | TRBV5-6 | . | TGTGCCAGCAGCTTGAAGCGGGGTCAGCCCCAGCATTTT | CASSLKRGQPQHF
14 | TRBJ1-1 | . | TRBV7-9 | . | TGTGCCAGCAGCTCCCCAGGGAAATGGACTGAAGCTTTCTTT | CASSSPGKWTEAFF
14 | TRBJ1-4 | TRBD1 | TRBV7-2 | few | TGTGCCAGCAGCTTAAGGGGACAGAATGAAAAACTGTTTTTT | CASSLRGQNEKLFF
13 | TRBJ1-5 | . | TRBV19 | few | TGTGCCAGTAGTTCGGGGGAAACCATCGTCCAGCATTTT | CASSSGETIVQHF
17 | TRBJ2-3 | . | TRBV6-2/TRBV6-3 | . | TGTGCCAGCAGCCCTACACCGACAGTTCGTAGCACAGATACGCAGTATTTT | CASSPTPTVRSTDTQYF
13 | TRBJ2-5 | . | TRBV30 | . | TGTGCCTGGAGAGGCGGGCGGCAAGAGACCCAGTACTTC | CAWRGGRQETQYF
18 | TRBJ2-3 | . | TRBV6-4 | few | TGTGCCAGCAGTGTCGCCGCATTTGTAGGGGAAGGCACAGATACGCAGTATTTT | CASSVAAFVGEGTDTQYF
14 | TRBJ2-7 | . | TRBV20-1 | . | TGCAGTGCTAGTTACAGTTGGGGCACGGGCGAGCAGTACTTC | CSASYSWGTGEQYF
15 | TRBJ2-2 | TRBD2 | TRBV11-1 | few | TGTGCCAGCAGTCGTCCGGGAGGGGACACCGGGGAGCTGTTTTTT | CASSRPGGDTGELFF
14 | TRBJ2-1 | . | TRBV15 | once | TGTGCCACCAGCAGAGCTCGCAGCTACAATGAGCAGTTCTTC | CATSRARSYNEQFF
15 | TRBJ1-6 | . | TRBV7-2 | . | TGTGCCAGCAGCCCAGCCGCGGGTTGGGATTCACCCCTCCACTTT | CASSPAAGWDSPLHF
15 | TRBJ2-5 | . | TRBV30 | . | TGTGCCTGGAGTGTACGCGGCAGGGCCCTGGAGACCCAGTACTTC | CAWSVRGRALETQYF
18 | TRBJ2-5 | TRBD2 | TRBV5-1 | . | TGCGCCAGCAGCTTGGAGGTAGGGACTAGCGGGAGACAAGAGACCCAGTACTTC | CASSLEVGTSGRQETQYF
11 | TRBJ2-7 | . | TRBV7-9 | . | TGTGCCAGCAGCTCGACGGGGGAGCAGTACTTC | CASSSTGEQYF
13 | TRBJ2-3 | . | TRBV7-2 | . | TGTGCCAGCGCCCGGGGTTGGACAGATACGCAGTATTTT | CASARGWTDTQYF
18 | TRBJ2-1 | TRBD2 | TRBV18 | . | TGTGCCAGCTCACCACCAACTAGCGGGGGAAAAAGGAATAATGAGCAGTTCTTC | CASSPPTSGGKRNNEQFF
13 | TRBJ2-7 | . | TRBV19 | few | TGTGCCAGTAGCCCATCCCCGACGGGGGAGCAGTACTTC | CASSPSPTGEQYF
20 | TRBJ2-3 | TRBD2 | TRBV4-2 | . | TGTGCCAGCAGCCAAGACGCTCAGAACCCGGGGACTAGCGGGGCAGATACGCAGTATTTT | CASSQDAQNPGTSGADTQYF
16 | TRBJ1-2 | . | TRBV27 | . | TGTGCCAGCAGTTACGCCTTCGGGGGGGGGAACTATGGCTACACCTTC | CASSYAFGGGNYGYTF
16 | TRBJ1-4 | . | TRBV11-2 | few | TGTGCCAGCAGCTTAGATTGGGGGGGGTCCCTCGGAAAACTGTTTTTT | CASSLDWGGSLGKLFF
14 | TRBJ2-1 | . | TRBV5-1 | . | TGCGCCAGCAGCCCACAAAGCTCCTACAATGAGCAGTTCTTC | CASSPQSSYNEQFF
16 | TRBJ1-4 | TRBD1 | TRBV28 | few | TGTGCCAGCAGTTCCAACAGGGGCACTAAAGGGGAAAAACTGTTTTTT | CASSSNRGTKGEKLFF
19 | TRBJ1-5 | . | TRBV27 | . | TGTGCCAGCAGTGAGTCTACGAGGGGAGGGGGACATAGCAATCAGCCCCAGCATTTT | CASSESTRGGGHSNQPQHF
17 | TRBJ1-5 | . | TRBV11-2 | . | TGTGCCAGCAGCCCCACGGGGGGTGGTGGGAGCAATCAGCCCCAGCATTTT | CASSPTGGGGSNQPQHF
15 | TRBJ1-5 | . | TRBV6-5 | . | TGTGCCAGCAGTTCGACATTCATGGGCAATCAGCCCCAGCATTTT | CASSSTFMGNQPQHF
15 | TRBJ1-5 | TRBD1 | TRBV6-6 | . | TGTGCCAGCAGTCTACTGGGACAGGGGAATCAGCCCCAGCATTTT | CASSLLGQGNQPQHF
14 | TRBJ1-2 | TRBD1 | TRBV7-2 | . | TGTGCCAGCAGCTTAGGCTTTACAGGGGGCGGCTACACCTTC | CASSLGFTGGGYTF
13 | TRBJ1-1 | . | TRBV6-2/TRBV6-3 | . | TGTGCCAGCAGTTGGGAGGCGAGGACTGAAGCTTTCTTT | CASSWEARTEAFF
13 | TRBJ1-5 | TRBD1 | TRBV10-2 | . | TGCGCCAGCACGCCAACAGGGGGACAGCCCCAGCATTTT | CASTPTGGQPQHF
16 | TRBJ2-3 | . | TRBV24-1 | . | TGTGCCACCAGTGACTCCGGGGCAGGGGGCACAGATACGCAGTATTTT | CATSDSGAGGTDTQYF
15 | TRBJ1-5 | . | TRBV5-1 | . | TGCGCCAGCAGCTTGGCAGGGTATAGCAATCAGCCCCAGCATTTT | CASSLAGYSNQPQHF
14 | TRBJ1-1 | . | TRBV7-8 | . | TGTGCCAGCAGCGAAGGGGGGGCGCGAACTGAAGCTTTCTTT | CASSEGGARTEAFF
16 | TRBJ1-5 | . | TRBV2 | . | TGTGCCAGCAGTGAAGATGGGAGGGGGTCAAATCAGCCCCAGCATTTT | CASSEDGRGSNQPQHF
12 | TRBJ1-1 | TRBD1 | TRBV29-1 | . | TGCAGCGTTGAACCGGTGGGACAGAGGGCTTTCTTT | CSVEPVGQRAFF
16 | TRBJ2-6 | . | TRBV5-8 | few | TGTGCCAGCAGCTTCGGAGATCTGGCTGGGGCCAACGTCCTGACTTTC | CASSFGDLAGANVLTF
14 | TRBJ1-5 | . | TRBV30 | . | TGTGCCTGGAGTGTCCCACAGAATTATCAGCCCCAGCATTTT | CAWSVPQNYQPQHF
14 | TRBJ1-4 | TRBD1 | TRBV19 | . | TGTGCCAGTAGCATAGAAGGGGGCGATGAAAAACTGTTTTTT | CASSIEGGDEKLFF
12 | TRBJ2-3 | . | TRBV7-9 | few | TGTGCCAGCACCCCTCAGGGTTATACGCAGTATTTT | CASTPQGYTQYF
14 | TRBJ1-1 | . | TRBV3-1/TRBV3-2 | few | TGTGCCAGCAGCCGCGGTGGACAGAACACTGAAGCTTTCTTT | CASSRGGQNTEAFF
15 | TRBJ2-2 | . | TRBV18 | once | TGTGCCAGCTCACCTCCTTATGGGGGGTCCGGGGAGCTGTTTTTT | CASSPPYGGSGELFF
14 | TRBJ2-5 | . | TRBV5-1 | few | TGCGCCAGCGGCATAGGACAGTCCCAAGAGACCCAGTACTTC | CASGIGQSQETQYF
14 | TRBJ1-6 | . | TRBV2 | . | TGTGCCAGCAGTGAATTGGGGGAGGATTCACCCCTCCACTTT | CASSELGEDSPLHF